This T cell receptor beta chain is drawn from a study of regulatory T cells in long-lasting Graves disease. Study results and caveats: The TCR repertoire of persistent Graves' patients was less diverse than that of newly diagnosed ones.

The CDR3 covers 15 residues. From germline, CDR1 is MDHEN and CDR2 SYDVKM. The V gene lost 8 bases and the J gene lost 1 base, with 14 bases spanning the gap. Relying on iRepertoire HTBI primers and Arm-PCR of CDR3 regions, the team built TCR beta libraries. TCRdb re-analysed the multiplex PCR reads in MiXCR, keeping a single row per CDR3 protein. The sample shows hundreds of thousands of distinct CDR3 sequences, approximately 15% of them seen only once. This clonotype occurred many times. Its antigen remains unidentified. The sample's time point: newly diagnosed GD, antithyroid drugs for less than 3 months. PBMC-extracted RNA yielded the TCR library. The same sample was also studied in work on T cells in Graves' hyperthyroidism and ophthalmopathy. Per that paper: Patients aged 18 to 65 had newly diagnosed hyperthyroidism lasting under 2 months. In the first-round RT-PCR of the TCR CDR3, the HTBI primer set was used.

This sequence originates from a woman aged 25 to 39 with Graves disease. This sample comprised peripheral blood mononuclear cells (PBMCs), obtained at new diagnosis, from a patient treated with antithyroid drugs. This chain joins TRBV28 and TRBJ1-4; D ambiguous. For the CDR3, the DNA is TGTGCCAGCCGAGAAACGGGGAGAACTAATGAAAAACTGTTTTTT. Its protein is CASRETGRTNEKLFF.